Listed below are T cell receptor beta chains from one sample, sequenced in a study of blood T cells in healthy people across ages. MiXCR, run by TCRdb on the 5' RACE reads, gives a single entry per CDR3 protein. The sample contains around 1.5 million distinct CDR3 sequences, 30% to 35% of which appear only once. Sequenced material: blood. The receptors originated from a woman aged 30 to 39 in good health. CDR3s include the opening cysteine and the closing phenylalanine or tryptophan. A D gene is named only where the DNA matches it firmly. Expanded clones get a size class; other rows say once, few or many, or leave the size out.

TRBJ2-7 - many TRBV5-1 TGCGCCAGCAGCTTGGATGTGGGGGCCGACGAGCAGTACTTC CASSLDVGADEQYF
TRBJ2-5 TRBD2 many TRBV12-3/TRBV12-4 TGTGCCAGCAGCCATAGCGGGTCCCAGGGGACCCAGTACTTC CASSHSGSQGTQYF
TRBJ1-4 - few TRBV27 TGTGCCAGCCGCAGAGGGGCCGGAAAACTGTTTTTT CASRRGAGKLFF
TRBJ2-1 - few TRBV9 TGTGCCAGCAGCGTAGACCAAGCTTTGGCCAAAGAGCAGTTCTTC CASSVDQALAKEQFF
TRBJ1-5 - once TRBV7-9 TGTGCCAGCAACTTAGGAGGTCCGTTCAATCAGCCCCAGCATTTT CASNLGGPFNQPQHF
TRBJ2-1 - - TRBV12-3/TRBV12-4 TGTGCCGGCAGCCCTAAGCTTGAGCAGTTCTTC CAGSPKLEQFF
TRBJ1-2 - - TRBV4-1 TGCGCCAGCAGCCGGGAGGTGGGGGCGAAAGAGGGCTACACCTTC CASSREVGAKEGYTF
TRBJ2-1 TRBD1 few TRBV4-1 TGCGCCAGCAGCCGCCAGGGGACAGAATACAATGAGCAGTTCTTC CASSRQGTEYNEQFF
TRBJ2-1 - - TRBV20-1 TGCAGTGCTAGGGAACTGAGGGAGCAGTTCTTC CSARELREQFF
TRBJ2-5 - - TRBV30 TGTGCCTGGAGTGTAGGGGGGGGGGCCTCGGAGACCCAGTACTTC CAWSVGGGASETQYF
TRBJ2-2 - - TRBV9 TGTGCCAGCAGCGGTTCTCCGAACACCGGGGAGCTGTTTTTT CASSGSPNTGELFF
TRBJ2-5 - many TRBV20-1 TGCAGTGCTAGGGACTTCGGGGGCTCGGGGACCCAGTACTTC CSARDFGGSGTQYF
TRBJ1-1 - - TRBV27 TGTGCCAGCAGTTTATCCCGATTCATGAACACTGAAGCTTTCTTT CASSLSRFMNTEAFF
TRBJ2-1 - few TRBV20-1 TGCAGTGCTGGTGACAGGAACAATGAGCAGTTCTTC CSAGDRNNEQFF
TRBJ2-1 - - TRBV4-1 TGCGCCAGCAACGGTCGTTCCAGAACCGGCACGAATGAGCAGTTCTTC CASNGRSRTGTNEQFF
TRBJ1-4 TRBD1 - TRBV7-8 TGTGCCAGCAGCTTGGGACAGGGACTGACTAATGAAAAACTGTTTTTT CASSLGQGLTNEKLFF
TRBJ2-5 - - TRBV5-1 TGCGCCAGCAGCTTAGTATCATCGGACAGAGGGCAGTACTTC CASSLVSSDRGQYF
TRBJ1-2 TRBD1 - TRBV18 TGTGCCAGCTCACCACCGAAAACGGGGACAGGGACTAACTATGGCTACACCTTC CASSPPKTGTGTNYGYTF
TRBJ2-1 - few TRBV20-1 TGCAGTGCAGTAAACCCTGGTGTTGAGCAGTTCTTC CSAVNPGVEQFF
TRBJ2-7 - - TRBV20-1 TGCAGTGCCCCCCAGGGACACGTCAGAGACGAGCAGTACTTC CSAPQGHVRDEQYF
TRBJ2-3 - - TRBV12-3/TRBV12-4 TGTGCCAGCAGCCCACAGGGGGGGGCCACAGATACGCAGTATTTT CASSPQGGATDTQYF
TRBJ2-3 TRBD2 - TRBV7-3 TGTGCCAGCAGCTTAGCTAGCGGGGCCGGCACAAATACGCAGTATTTT CASSLASGAGTNTQYF
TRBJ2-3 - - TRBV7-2 TGTGCCAGCACTAACCCTGGGGATACGCAGTATTTT CASTNPGDTQYF
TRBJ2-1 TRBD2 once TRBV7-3 TGTGCCAGCAGCTTATTAGCGGGGGTATTCTACAATGAGCAGTTCTTC CASSLLAGVFYNEQFF
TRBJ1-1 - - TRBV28 TGTGCCAGCAGTTTCGTATCGGGGGGCGTTCCTGAAGCTTTCTTT CASSFVSGGVPEAFF
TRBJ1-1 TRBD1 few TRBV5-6 TGTGCCAGCAGCACGGACAGGGCGAACACTGAAGCTTTCTTT CASSTDRANTEAFF
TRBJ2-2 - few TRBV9 TGTGCCAGCAGCGCCGGCTGGGTCGACACCGGGGAGCTGTTTTTT CASSAGWVDTGELFF
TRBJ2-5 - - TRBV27 TGTGCCAGCATGGGGGCAGCGTACCAAGAGACCCAGTACTTC CASMGAAYQETQYF
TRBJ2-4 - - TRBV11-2 TGTGCCAGCAGCTCGGATCCAGGAGAAAACATTCAGTACTTC CASSSDPGENIQYF
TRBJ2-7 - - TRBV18 TGTGCCAGCTCACCACCGGGGCAGTACCCAGAGGCCCAGTACTTC CASSPPGQYPEAQYF
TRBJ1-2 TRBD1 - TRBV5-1 TGCGCCAGCAGCAAAGGACAGGGGCCCGTTAACTATGGCTACACCTTC CASSKGQGPVNYGYTF
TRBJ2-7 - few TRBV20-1 TGCAGTGCTAGAGATCGGGACGGGGGAGTTTACGAGCAGTACTTC CSARDRDGGVYEQYF
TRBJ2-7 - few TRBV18 TGTGCCAGCTCACCAACCCCGGTGGGCGAGCAGTACTTC CASSPTPVGEQYF
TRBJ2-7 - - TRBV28 TGTGCCAGCGGTCAAACAAGTCTCTTTGGGTACGAGCAGTACTTC CASGQTSLFGYEQYF
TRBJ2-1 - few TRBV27 TGTGCCAGCAGTTCTTTATACCCTTACAATGAGCAGTTCTTC CASSSLYPYNEQFF
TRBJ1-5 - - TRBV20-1 TGCAGTGCTAGACAGGAAAATCAGCCCCAGCATTTT CSARQENQPQHF
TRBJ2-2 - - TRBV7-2 TGTGCCAGCAGCTACCCGGAGCTGTTTTTT CASSYPELFF
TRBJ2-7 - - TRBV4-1 TGCGCCAGCAGCCAAGGTCTAGCTGGTTCTAGGGAGCAGTACTTC CASSQGLAGSREQYF
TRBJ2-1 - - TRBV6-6 TGTGCCAGCAGTTGGGGCAGGGAGGTCAATGAGCAGTTCTTC CASSWGREVNEQFF
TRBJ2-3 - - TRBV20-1 TGCAGCTTAAGACTGGGGAGCGAAAGCACAGATACGCAGTATTTT CSLRLGSESTDTQYF
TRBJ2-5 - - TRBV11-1 TGTGCCAGCAGCCCGACTAGCCCTAAAGGGGGGGAGACCCAGTACTTC CASSPTSPKGGETQYF